The 9 T cell receptor beta chains below were found in one sample sequenced in a study of CD4 and CD8 cells across lung adenocarcinoma regions. Each CDR3 protein gets one entry after TCRdb re-called the PCR reads with MiXCR. Here the sample spans around 19,000 distinct CDR3 sequences, 50% to 55% being singletons. The sequencing input was CD8+ T cells from the center of a lung tumor. These receptors were obtained from a female donor with lung adenocarcinoma. The CD4 and CD8 labels of this study may be unreliable.

The rearrangement uses TRBV10-1 and TRBJ2-1; D possibly corresponds to TRBD1 (6 bases). The germline gives CDR1 WNHNN, CDR2 SYGVQD (reference sequence). The CDR3 is 16 amino acids. V was clipped by 4 bases and J by 7 bases, with 20 bases between them. For the CDR3, the DNA is TGCGCCAGCAGTGGGACAGTCGATCAAGGGCCTAATGAGCAGTTCTTC. The encoded protein is CASSGTVDQGPNEQFF.

This clonotype was seen just once. The rearrangement joins TRBV6-1 to TRBJ2-3; 7 bases fit TRBD1. Germline-derived CDR1 and CDR2 are MNHNS and SASEGT. V gave up 2 bases and J gave up 6 bases; unmatched junction bases: 2. This CDR3 has 13 residues. The CDR3 is CASSEYRGDTQYF. The CDR3 DNA follows: TGTGCCAGCAGTGAATACAGGGGCGATACGCAGTATTTT.

This clonotype has just a few counts. The chain combines TRBV7-2 with TRBJ1-1; a weak D match, TRBD1 (5 bases). In germline, CDR1 is SGHTA, CDR2 FQGNSA. The V gene lost 3 bases and the J gene lost 4 bases, with 12 bases spanning the gap. The CDR3 length is 14 residues. This CDR3 is CASSFQGYATEAFF. DNA for the CDR3: TGTGCCAGCAGCTTTCAGGGCTATGCCACTGAAGCTTTCTTT. Full variable domain (rest looked up from reference TRBV7-2 and TRBJ1-1): GAGVSQSPSNKVTEKGKDVELRCDPISGHTALYWYRQSLGQGLEFLIYFQGNSAPDKSGLPSDRFSAERTGGSVSTLTIQRTQQEDSAVYLCASSFQGYATEAFFGQGTRLTVV.

This chain uses TRBV27 with TRBJ2-3, with unresolved D. The DNA end favors TRBJ2-7, so the J call may be wrong. The CDR3 length is 15 residues. Germline V CDR1 and CDR2: MNHEY, SMNVEV (reference sequence). CDR3 nucleotide sequence: TGTGCCAGCAGGCCGCGGCTAGGAGTCACAAATACGCAGTACTTC. Its translation: CASRPRLGVTNTQYF.

This chain uses TRBV10-2 with TRBJ2-2, with 12 bases matching TRBD2. Germline V lookup: CDR1 WSHSY, CDR2 SAAADI. This CDR3 region has 19 residues. The V segment lost 0 bases and the J segment 7 bases; nucleotides outside the gene matches: 12. The CDR3 coding sequence is TGCGCCAGCAGTGAGTCCGGGACTAGCGGGCTCATCGGGGGCGGGGAGCTGTTTTTT. Its protein product is CASSESGTSGLIGGGELFF.

The gene calls are TRBV27 and TRBJ2-1, with TRBD2 identical over 12 bases. The CDR3 runs to 14 residues. Germline-derived CDR1 and CDR2 are MNHEY and SMNVEV (reference sequence). V dropped 7 bases and J dropped 7; count of bases not matched to a gene: 5. The CDR3 loop reads CASKRLAGVNEQFF. The CDR3 coding sequence is TGTGCCAGCAAGCGACTAGCGGGGGTAAATGAGCAGTTCTTC.

This chain uses TRBV6-1 with TRBJ2-3, with D maybe TRBD1 (5 bases). The DNA end is a closer match to TRBJ2-7, so the J assignment may be wrong. CDR3 length: 14 residues. Per the germline V gene, CDR1 is MNHNS and CDR2 is SASEGT. CDR3 bases: TGTGCCAGCCAGGGTAGGGGTAGCAAAGATACGCAGTACTTC. Translation gives CASQGRGSKDTQYF.

The chain carries TRBV6-1 and TRBJ2-3; D is undetermined. The DNA end is more similar to TRBJ2-7, so the J call may be wrong. CDR3 length: 17 residues. Germline loops: CDR1 MNHNS, CDR2 SASEGT. The CDR3 region has the DNA TGTGCCAGCAGTGAAGGCCTGGCGGACGGTTCCTACAATGAGCAGTACTTC. Its protein product is CASSEGLADGSYNEQYF.

This clonotype is medium-sized within its sample. The CDR3 spells CASSESASGNYNEQFF. CDR3 sequence (DNA): TGCGCCAGCAGTGAGTCTGCTAGCGGTAACTACAATGAGCAGTTCTTC. The chain uses TRBV10-1 and TRBJ2-1; 7 positions match TRBD2. Germline V gene sequence: CDR1 WNHNN, CDR2 SYGVQD (reference sequence). The CDR3 spans 16 residues. Trimming removed 0 bases from V and 3 bases from J; junction bases left unmatched: 5.